A selection of T cell receptor beta chains follows, all from one sample in a study of cytomegalovirus exposure and HLA in healthy donors. Data came from immunoSEQ multiplex PCR; TCRdb stores just in-frame clones and leaves some out. This table holds some 130,000 clones, around three quarters found once. The sequencing sample was made of PBMCs. These receptors all come from a middle-aged man in good health and CMV-seronegative. CDR3s include the opening cysteine and the closing phenylalanine or tryptophan. Each record gives: D gene, V gene, J gene, clone size, CDR3 DNA, CDR3 protein. D genes are given only for firm matches. For some rows the clone size is stated as once, few or many, or as a class when expanded; others skip it.

D: TRBD2
V: TRBV5-4
J: TRBJ2-1
size: -
DNA: TGTGCCAGCAGCGCGACTAGCGGGGGGTACAATGAGCAGTTCTTC
CDR3: CASSATSGGYNEQFF

D: TRBD2
V: TRBV19
J: TRBJ2-1
size: -
DNA: TGTGCCAGTAGTACCCGACTACTAGCGGGAGAAGTTAATGAGCAGTTCTTC
CDR3: CASSTRLLAGEVNEQFF

D: TRBD1
V: TRBV4-3
J: TRBJ2-2
size: -
DNA: TGCGCCAGCAGCCAGGGACAGGGGATGTACACCGGGGAGCTGTTTTTT
CDR3: CASSQGQGMYTGELFF

D: -
V: TRBV18
J: TRBJ1-3
size: -
DNA: TGTGCCAGCTCACCCCCTACTGGAAACACCATATATTTT
CDR3: CASSPPTGNTIYF

D: -
V: TRBV7-9
J: TRBJ2-5
size: few
DNA: TGTGCCAGCAGCTTAGAACCGGGAAAAGAGACCCAGTACTTC
CDR3: CASSLEPGKETQYF

D: -
V: TRBV28
J: TRBJ1-3
size: -
DNA: TGTGCCAGCAGGTCGCGCAGGGCTGGAAACACCATATATTTT
CDR3: CASRSRRAGNTIYF

D: TRBD1
V: TRBV6-1
J: TRBJ1-5
size: -
DNA: TGTGCCAGCAGTGGGGGACAGGGCCGAAGCAATCAGCCCCAGCATTTT
CDR3: CASSGGQGRSNQPQHF

D: TRBD2
V: TRBV29-1
J: TRBJ2-3
size: few
DNA: TGCAGCCACCTCTCGGGACTACTCACAGATACGCAGTATTTT
CDR3: CSHLSGLLTDTQYF

D: TRBD1
V: TRBV29-1
J: TRBJ2-3
size: -
DNA: TGCAGCGTCGAAACAGGGGCTGGCACAGATACGCAGTATTTT
CDR3: CSVETGAGTDTQYF

D: TRBD2
V: TRBV9
J: TRBJ2-1
size: -
DNA: TGTGCCAGCAGCCAAGGACTAGCGGGGTACAATGAGCAGTTCTTC
CDR3: CASSQGLAGYNEQFF

D: -
V: TRBV6-5
J: TRBJ2-1
size: -
DNA: TGTGCCAGCAGTCCCGGGACACAGGTCAATGAGCAGTTCTTC
CDR3: CASSPGTQVNEQFF

D: -
V: TRBV30
J: TRBJ1-3
size: once
DNA: TGTGCCTGGAGTATATACTCTGGAAACACCATATATTTT
CDR3: CAWSIYSGNTIYF

D: TRBD1
V: TRBV6-5
J: TRBJ2-7
size: few
DNA: TGTGCCAGCAGTTACTCTGGACAGGGGATTTTCTACGAGCAGTACTTC
CDR3: CASSYSGQGIFYEQYF

D: -
V: TRBV7-2
J: TRBJ1-5
size: -
DNA: TGTGCCAGCAGCTTTTATAGACAGCCCCAGCATTTT
CDR3: CASSFYRQPQHF

D: -
V: TRBV7-9
J: TRBJ2-7
size: -
DNA: TGTGCCAGCAGCTTTCCGCAGGGGTACGAGCAGTACTTC
CDR3: CASSFPQGYEQYF